Listed here are 14 T cell receptor beta chains from one sample, sequenced in a study of cytomegalovirus exposure and HLA in healthy donors. Use of 60 Vbeta and 13 Jbeta primers characterized the PCR. The table came from immunoSEQ multiplex PCR; TCRdb's copy has only in-frame clones and leaves some out. This table holds some 150,000 clones, approximately 84% found once. Sequenced input: PBMCs. These receptor sequences come from a woman between 40 and 55 years old in good health and CMV-seronegative.

The chain carries TRBV7-9 and TRBJ2-7, with D possibly matching TRBD1 (6 bases). The V gene's germline CDR1 is SEHNR and CDR2 FQNEAQ (reference sequence). The V and J ends lost 3 bases and 0 bases respectively, with 15 bases between them. The CDR3 sequence is 16 residues long. The CDR3 sequence is CASSLRGSTGSYEQYF. In nucleotides, the CDR3 is TGTGCCAGCAGCTTGCGAGGTTCGACAGGCTCCTACGAGCAGTACTTC. The full variable domain, with the rest looked up from reference TRBV7-9 and TRBJ2-7, is DTGVSQNPRHKITKRGQNVTFRCDPISEHNRLYWYRQTLGQGPEFLTYFQNEAQLEKSRLLSDRFSAERPKGSFSTLEIQRTEQGDSAMYLCASSLRGSTGSYEQYFGPGTRLTVT.

The genes are TRBV18 and TRBJ1-4, with unresolved D. V was cut by 2 bases and J by 7 bases, with 11 bases left in between. The germline CDR1 and CDR2 sequences are KGHSH and LQKENI. The CDR3 spans 14 residues. The CDR3 sequence: CASSPRAFGEKLFF. CDR3 nucleotide sequence: TGTGCCAGCTCACCAAGAGCCTTCGGTGAAAAACTGTTTTTT. Based on the CDR3 plus reference TRBV18 and TRBJ1-4, the full variable domain is NAGVMQNPRHLVRRRGQEARLRCSPMKGHSHVYWYRQLPEEGLKFMVYLQKENIIDESGMPKERFSAEFPKEGPSILRIQQVVRGDSAAYFCASSPRAFGEKLFFGSGTQLSVL.

The genes are TRBV6-5 and TRBJ2-5, with 8 bases aligning to TRBD2. Germline V lookup: CDR1 MNHEY, CDR2 SVGAGI. CDR3 length equals 14 residues. V was pared by 11 bases and J by 4 bases, with 12 bases of the junction left unmatched. This chain's CDR3 is CAVQSTSAGETQYF. The CDR3 DNA reads as TGTGCCGTACAATCGACTAGCGCCGGAGAGACCCAGTACTTC.

This clone appeared once. The J gene is TRBJ1-2, the V gene TRBV2, with D unresolved. Trimming left V 7 bases short and J 8 bases short, with 14 bases between. The V gene's germline CDR1 is SNHLY and CDR2 FYNNEI. The CDR3 contains 12 residues. The CDR3 region is CASTSSTRGYTF. The CDR3 DNA sequence: TGTGCCAGCACGTCCAGTACTAGGGGCTACACCTTC.

In its sample, this clone was seen a few times. The chain couples TRBV4-2 to TRBJ1-1, with D tentatively TRBD1 (5 bases). Trimming removed 3 bases at V and 5 bases at J, with 10 bases between. Per germline, CDR1 LGHNA and CDR2 YNFKEQ. CDR3 length equals 13 residues. CDR3 residues: CASSQGLGTEAFF. CDR3 bases: TGTGCCAGCAGCCAGGGACTGGGGACTGAAGCTTTCTTT.

The chain carries TRBV5-4 and TRBJ2-7; D not resolved. The V gene lost 4 bases and the J gene lost 2 bases, with 13 bases spanning the gap. CDR3 size: 14 residues. Germline loops: CDR1 SGHNT, CDR2 YYREEE (reference sequence). In DNA form, the CDR3 reads TGTGCCAGCAGCCGCAAGACAATCGCCTACGAGCAGTACTTC. It codes for CASSRKTIAYEQYF.

The genes are TRBV25-1 and TRBJ2-5; TRBD1 agrees at 8 bases. Losses at the gene ends were 2 bases for V and 2 bases for J; bases not matched to a gene: 7. Germline loops: CDR1 MGHDK, CDR2 SYGVNS. The CDR3 spans 16 residues. The CDR3 spells CASSERGQGHQETQYF. For the CDR3, the DNA is TGTGCCAGCAGTGAACGCGGACAGGGTCATCAAGAGACCCAGTACTTC. The full variable domain, its missing parts supplied by reference TRBV25-1 and TRBJ2-5, is EADIYQTPRYLVIGTGKKITLECSQTMGHDKMYWYQQDPGMELHLIHYSYGVNSTEKGDLSSESTVSRIRTEHFPLTLESARPSHTSQYLCASSERGQGHQETQYFGPGTRLLVL.

The chain links TRBV14 to TRBJ2-7; no clear D gene. V shed 4 bases and J shed 0 bases, with 10 bases lying between them. Germline CDR1 SGHDN, CDR2 FVKESK. This CDR3 contains 14 residues. The CDR3 DNA follows: TGTGCCAGCAGCCGTGCGGCAAGCTCCTACGAGCAGTACTTC. This sequence encodes CASSRAASSYEQYF.

The rearrangement links TRBV4-1 to TRBJ2-1; 9 positions match TRBD2. CDR3 length equals 16 residues. CDR1 MGHRA and CDR2 YSYEKL come from the germline V gene. Trimming took 3 bases from V and 5 from J; bases not matched to a gene: 8. The CDR3 loop is CASSHLAGDLNNEQFF. The CDR3 DNA follows: TGCGCCAGCAGCCATTTAGCGGGAGACTTGAACAATGAGCAGTTCTTC.

The chain recombines TRBV5-6 with TRBJ2-7; possible D gene TRBD1, 6 bases. Trimming pared 1 base from V and 4 bases from J, leaving 6 bases between. Germline V gene lookup returns CDR1 SGHDT and CDR2 YYEEEE. The CDR3 spans 12 residues. This chain's CDR3 is CASSLRGYEQYF. CDR3 nucleotide sequence: TGTGCCAGCAGCTTGAGGGGGTACGAGCAGTACTTC.

As concerns this clone: Other DNA sequences in this sample translate to the same CDR3. The chain uses TRBV11-2 and TRBJ1-2; D remains ambiguous. The CDR3 runs 14 residues. The V and J ends lost 1 base and 4 bases respectively, with 10 bases between them. Germline-derived CDR1 and CDR2 are SGHAT and FQNNGV. As DNA, the CDR3 is TGTGCCAGCAGCTTAGGGGCAGGTGGCTATGGCTACACCTTC. Encoded protein: CASSLGAGGYGYTF.

V gene TRBV27 combines with J gene TRBJ2-1, with 8 positions matching TRBD2. The V segment lost 6 bases and the J segment 1 base; nucleotides outside the gene matches: 5. Germline V gene sequence: CDR1 MNHEY, CDR2 SMNVEV (reference sequence). The CDR3 totals 15 residues. CDR3 protein: CASRPSGPSYNEQFF. The CDR3 DNA follows: TGTGCCAGCAGACCTAGCGGGCCTTCCTACAATGAGCAGTTCTTC.

This clone turned up a few times. This chain joins TRBV7-6 and TRBJ2-7, with a possible D match to TRBD1 (6 bases). Germline V gene lookup returns CDR1 SGHVS and CDR2 FNYEAQ. The length of the CDR3 is 13 residues. V shed 5 bases and J shed 3 bases, with 11 bases lying between them. CDR3: CASSRDTSYEQYF. In DNA, the CDR3 is TGTGCCAGCAGCCGGGACACAAGCTACGAGCAGTACTTC.

The V and J genes are TRBV27 and TRBJ2-7, with TRBD2 as a possible D gene (7 bases). The CDR3 extends over 15 amino acids. Germline V CDR1 and CDR2: MNHEY, SMNVEV (reference sequence). V dropped 6 bases and J dropped 2 bases, with 17 bases sitting between them. The CDR3 region is CASRGWEGETYEQYF. The CDR3 DNA reads as TGTGCCAGCAGAGGTTGGGAGGGGGAAACCTACGAGCAGTACTTC.